Given below is one TCR beta chain in context. CDR1 is LGHNA and CDR2 is YSLEER in the germline V gene. Trimming at V came to 1 base and at J to 4 bases, leaving 7 bases not matched to a gene. There are 16 residues in the CDR3. This sample was taken from a study of blood T cell repertoires in COVID-19. Original processing methods: Scientists estimated how many nucleated cells there were by amplifying reference gene primers. Here immunoSEQ multiplex PCR was the method, and the copy in TCRdb shows in-frame clones only, minus some. That table gives V, J and clone size, and the DNA gave D and trimming. The sample has fewer than 250,000 clones, around 84% seen once.

Sequenced input: peripheral blood. The V gene is TRBV4-3, the J gene TRBJ2-7; TRBD2 matches 10 bases. This sequence originates from a man between 35 and 55 years old with acute or convalescent COVID-19. In nucleotides, the CDR3 is TGCGCCAGCAGCCAAGTAAGCGGGGGGGCCGGTTACGAGCAGTACTTC. Protein: CASSQVSGGAGYEQYF.